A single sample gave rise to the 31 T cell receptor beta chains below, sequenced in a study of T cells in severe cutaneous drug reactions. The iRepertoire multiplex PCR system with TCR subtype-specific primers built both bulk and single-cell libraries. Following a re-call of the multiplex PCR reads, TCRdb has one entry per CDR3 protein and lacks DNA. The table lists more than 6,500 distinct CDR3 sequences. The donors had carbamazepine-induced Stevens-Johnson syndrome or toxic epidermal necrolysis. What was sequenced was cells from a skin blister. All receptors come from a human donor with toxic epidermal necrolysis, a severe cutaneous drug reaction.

The CDR3 here is CASSSGQGVGYEQYF. V gene TRBV4-1 combines with J gene TRBJ2-7; with no DNA, the TCRdb D assignment of TRBD1 cannot be verified. Germline lookup yields CDR1 MGHRA and CDR2 YSYEKL. This CDR3 region has 15 residues.

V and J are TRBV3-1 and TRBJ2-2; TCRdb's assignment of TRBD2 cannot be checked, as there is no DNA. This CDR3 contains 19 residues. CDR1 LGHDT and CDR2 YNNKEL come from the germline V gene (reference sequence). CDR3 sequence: CASSQLTSGSPQGTGELFF. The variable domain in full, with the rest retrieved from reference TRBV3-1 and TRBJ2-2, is DTAVSQTPKYLVTQMGNDKSIKCEQNLGHDTMYWYKQDSKKFLKIMFSYNNKELIINETVPNRFSPKSPDKAHLNLHINSLELGDSAVYFCASSQLTSGSPQGTGELFFGEGSRLTVL.

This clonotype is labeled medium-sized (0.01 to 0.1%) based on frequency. The CDR3 loop reads CAWTSRAAVPTGELFF. The rearrangement joins TRBV30 to TRBJ2-2; TCRdb gives TRBD1 as the D gene, but with no DNA this cannot be confirmed. Germline CDR1 is GTSNPN and CDR2 is SVGIG (reference sequence). This CDR3 is 16 amino acids long.

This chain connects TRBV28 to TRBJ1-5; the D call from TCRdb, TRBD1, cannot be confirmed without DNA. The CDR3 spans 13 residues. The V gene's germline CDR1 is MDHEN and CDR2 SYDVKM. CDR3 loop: CASSPTPYQPQHF.

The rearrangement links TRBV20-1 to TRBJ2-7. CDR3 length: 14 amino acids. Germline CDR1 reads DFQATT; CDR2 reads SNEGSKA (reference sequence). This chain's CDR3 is CSARDRKDYYEQYF.

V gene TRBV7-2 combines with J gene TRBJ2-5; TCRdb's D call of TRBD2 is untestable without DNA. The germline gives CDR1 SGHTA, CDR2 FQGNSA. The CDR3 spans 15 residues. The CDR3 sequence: CASSSSGLAAETQYF. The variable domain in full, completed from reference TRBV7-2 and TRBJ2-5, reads GAGVSQSPSNKVTEKGKDVELRCDPISGHTALYWYRQSLGQGLEFLIYFQGNSAPDKSGLPSDRFSAERTGGSVSTLTIQRTQQEDSAVYLCASSSSGLAAETQYFGPGTRLLVL.

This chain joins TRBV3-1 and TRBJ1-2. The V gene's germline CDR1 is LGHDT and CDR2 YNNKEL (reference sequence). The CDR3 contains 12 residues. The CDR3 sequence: CASSQDGHGYTF.

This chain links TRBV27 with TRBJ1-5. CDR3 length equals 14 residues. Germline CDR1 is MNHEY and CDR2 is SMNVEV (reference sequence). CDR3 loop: CASSLSVLGQPQHF.

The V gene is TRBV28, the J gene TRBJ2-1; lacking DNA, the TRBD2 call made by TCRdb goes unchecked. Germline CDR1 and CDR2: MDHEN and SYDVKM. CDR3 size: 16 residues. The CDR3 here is CASSYLAEAIYNEQFF.

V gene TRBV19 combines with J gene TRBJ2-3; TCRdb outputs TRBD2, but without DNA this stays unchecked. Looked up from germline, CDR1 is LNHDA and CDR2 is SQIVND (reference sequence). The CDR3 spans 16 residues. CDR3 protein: CASSSATSGRRDTQYF.

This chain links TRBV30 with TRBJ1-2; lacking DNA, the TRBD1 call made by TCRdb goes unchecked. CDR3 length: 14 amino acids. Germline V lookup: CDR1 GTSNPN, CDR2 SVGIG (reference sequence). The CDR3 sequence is CAWSYDRVDYGYTF.

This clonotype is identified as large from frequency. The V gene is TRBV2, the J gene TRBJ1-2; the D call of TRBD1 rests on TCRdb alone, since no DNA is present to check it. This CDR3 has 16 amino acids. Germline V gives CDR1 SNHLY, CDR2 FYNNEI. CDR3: CASTEGDIASNYGYTF.

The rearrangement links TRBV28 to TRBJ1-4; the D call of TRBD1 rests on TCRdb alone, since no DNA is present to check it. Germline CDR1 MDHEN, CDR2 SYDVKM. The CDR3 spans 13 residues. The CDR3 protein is CASSLSPPGPLFF.

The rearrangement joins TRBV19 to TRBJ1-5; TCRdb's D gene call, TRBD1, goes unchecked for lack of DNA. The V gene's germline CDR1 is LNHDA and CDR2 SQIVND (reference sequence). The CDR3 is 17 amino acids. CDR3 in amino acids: CASSNSRGRGSNQPQHF.

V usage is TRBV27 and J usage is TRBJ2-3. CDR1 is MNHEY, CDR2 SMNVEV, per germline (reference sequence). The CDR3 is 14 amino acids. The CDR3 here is CASSLAGATDTQYF.

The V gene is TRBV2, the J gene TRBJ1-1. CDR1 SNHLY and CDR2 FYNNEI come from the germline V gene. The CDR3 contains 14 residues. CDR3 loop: CASRPRAGGTEAFF.

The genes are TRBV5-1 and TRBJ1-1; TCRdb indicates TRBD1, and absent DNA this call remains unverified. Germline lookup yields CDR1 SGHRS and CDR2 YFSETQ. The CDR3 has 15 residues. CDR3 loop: CASSSPIDRENEAFF.

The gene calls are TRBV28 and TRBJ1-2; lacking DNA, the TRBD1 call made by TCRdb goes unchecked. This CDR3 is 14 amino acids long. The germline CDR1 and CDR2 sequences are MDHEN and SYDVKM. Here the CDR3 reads CASSITRQGDGYTF.

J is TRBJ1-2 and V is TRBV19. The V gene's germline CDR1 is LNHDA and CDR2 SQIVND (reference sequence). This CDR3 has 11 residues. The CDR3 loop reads CASSIRDGYTF.

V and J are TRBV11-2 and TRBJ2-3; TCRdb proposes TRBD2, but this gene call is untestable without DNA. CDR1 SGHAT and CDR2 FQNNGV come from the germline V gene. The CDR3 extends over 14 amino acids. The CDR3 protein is CASSETRMADTQYF.

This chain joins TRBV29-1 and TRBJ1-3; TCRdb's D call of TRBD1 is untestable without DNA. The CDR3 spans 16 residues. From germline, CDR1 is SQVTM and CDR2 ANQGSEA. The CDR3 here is CSLEGTDEVSGNTIYF.

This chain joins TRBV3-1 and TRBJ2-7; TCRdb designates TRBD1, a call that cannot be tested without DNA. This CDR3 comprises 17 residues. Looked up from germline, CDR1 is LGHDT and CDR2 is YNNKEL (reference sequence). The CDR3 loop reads CASSPWGAGIESYEQYF.

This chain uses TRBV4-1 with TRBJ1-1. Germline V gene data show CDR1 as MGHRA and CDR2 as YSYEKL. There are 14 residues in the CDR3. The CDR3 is CASSQGRGSTEAFF.

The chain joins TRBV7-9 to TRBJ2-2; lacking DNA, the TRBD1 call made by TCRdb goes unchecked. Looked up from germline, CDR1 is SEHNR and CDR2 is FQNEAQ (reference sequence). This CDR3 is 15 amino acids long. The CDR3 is CASSTPQRGTGELFF.

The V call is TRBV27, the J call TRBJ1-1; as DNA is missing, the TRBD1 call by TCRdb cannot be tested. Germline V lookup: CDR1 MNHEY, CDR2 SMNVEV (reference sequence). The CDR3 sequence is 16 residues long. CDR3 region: CASSLLVGQANTEAFF.

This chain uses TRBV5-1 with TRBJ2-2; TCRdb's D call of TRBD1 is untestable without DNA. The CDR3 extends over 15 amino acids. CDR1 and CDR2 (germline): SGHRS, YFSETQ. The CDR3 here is CASSQDRGNTGELFF.

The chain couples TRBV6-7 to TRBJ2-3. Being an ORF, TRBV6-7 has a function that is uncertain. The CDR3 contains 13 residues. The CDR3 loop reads CASRSLDTDTQYF.

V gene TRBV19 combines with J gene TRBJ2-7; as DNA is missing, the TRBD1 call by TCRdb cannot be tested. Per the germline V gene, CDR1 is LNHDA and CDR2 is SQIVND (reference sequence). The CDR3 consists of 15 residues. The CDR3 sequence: CASSFDGTGDYEQYF.

The CDR3 loop is CASTGRASYEQYF. The V gene is TRBV25-1, the J gene TRBJ2-7; the D gene TCRdb calls, TRBD2, cannot be checked with no DNA. Germline loops: CDR1 MGHDK, CDR2 SYGVNS. CDR3 length: 13 residues.

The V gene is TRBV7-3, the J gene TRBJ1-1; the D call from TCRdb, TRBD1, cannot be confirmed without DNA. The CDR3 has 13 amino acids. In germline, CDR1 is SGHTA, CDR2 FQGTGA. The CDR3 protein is CASSATGNTEAFF.

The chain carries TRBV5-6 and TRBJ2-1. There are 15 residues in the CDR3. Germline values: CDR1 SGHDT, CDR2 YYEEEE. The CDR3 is CASSLKGQDYNEQFF. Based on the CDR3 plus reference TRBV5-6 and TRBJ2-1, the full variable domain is DAGVTQSPTHLIKTRGQQVTLRCSPKSGHDTVSWYQQALGQGPQFIFQYYEEEERQRGNFPDRFSGHQFPNYSSELNVNALLLGDSALYLCASSLKGQDYNEQFFGPGTRLTVL.